This T cell receptor beta chain appears in the sequencing data of a study of shared clonotypes between healthy human individuals. The study's findings and limits: Between a few donors, naive CD4 clonotypes were shared at a level of about 5%. Sampling covered blood only; tissue repertoires likely differ.

Healthy HIV-negative adults without recent acute infections or vaccinations served as donors. Partitioning of CD4+ cells yielded a CD45RA+ naive subset and a CD45RA-negative memory subset. Libraries were prepared by immunoSEQ multiplex PCR; TCRdb keeps only in-frame clonotypes and omits some of them. Of nearly 750,000 clones listed, 55% to 75% are singletons. This CDR3 is built from 12 residues. CDR1 SGHNT and CDR2 YYREEE come from the germline V gene (reference sequence). V lost 2 bases and J 5 bases, leaving 4 bases between the germline ends. This clone was counted between two and nine times. Antigen specificity is unknown.

The J gene is TRBJ2-2, the V gene TRBV5-4; D gene uncertain. The origin of this receptor is a woman aged 25 to 39 in good health. Sequences were obtained from memory CD4+ T cells sorted from blood. Noted subset: CD45RA-negative fraction. The CDR3 DNA reads as TGTGCCAGCAGCTTAATGACCGGGGAGCTGTTTTTT. Translated: CASSLMTGELFF.